This is a list of T cell receptor beta chains from one sample in a study of cytomegalovirus exposure and HLA in healthy donors. Sequenced by immunoSEQ multiplex PCR; TCRdb stores in-frame clones only, minus some. The repertoire holds under 250,000 clones, approximately 81% seen once, with around 8.6% in the top ten. Sample: PBMCs. These receptors were taken from a woman aged 60 to 75 in good health and CMV-seropositive. Each CDR3 is given with its conserved first and last residue. Each record gives: clone size, D gene, J gene, V gene, CDR3 protein, CDR3 DNA. The D gene is left open where the match is weak. Clone size, where shown, is once, few, many, or a class for clones that have expanded.

clone size: NA
D gene: NA
J gene: TRBJ2-7
V gene: TRBV2
CDR3 protein: CASSRGSYEQYF
CDR3 DNA: TGTGCCAGCAGCCGGGGTTCCTACGAGCAGTACTTC

clone size: NA
D gene: TRBD2
J gene: TRBJ2-5
V gene: TRBV11-2
CDR3 protein: CASSLGRRLAGGPGETQYF
CDR3 DNA: TGTGCCAGCAGCTTAGGGAGGAGACTAGCGGGAGGGCCGGGAGAGACCCAGTACTTC

clone size: NA
D gene: TRBD2
J gene: TRBJ2-7
V gene: TRBV7-2
CDR3 protein: CASSPGLAGTTYEQYF
CDR3 DNA: TGTGCCAGCAGCCCCGGACTAGCGGGAACCACCTACGAGCAGTACTTC

clone size: few
D gene: NA
J gene: TRBJ2-1
V gene: TRBV5-1
CDR3 protein: CASSLDPSANNEQFF
CDR3 DNA: TGCGCCAGCAGCTTGGACCCTAGCGCGAACAATGAGCAGTTCTTC

clone size: NA
D gene: NA
J gene: TRBJ2-5
V gene: TRBV10-2
CDR3 protein: CASHGVAETQYF
CDR3 DNA: TGCGCCAGCCACGGGGTGGCAGAGACCCAGTACTTC

clone size: NA
D gene: NA
J gene: TRBJ1-2
V gene: TRBV6-5
CDR3 protein: CASRSPTPYGYTF
CDR3 DNA: TGTGCCAGCAGGTCCCCTACCCCCTATGGCTACACCTTC

clone size: NA
D gene: NA
J gene: TRBJ2-7
V gene: TRBV7-9
CDR3 protein: CASSSWTERDEQYF
CDR3 DNA: TGTGCCAGCAGCTCCTGGACAGAACGGGACGAGCAGTACTTC

clone size: NA
D gene: TRBD2
J gene: TRBJ2-7
V gene: TRBV7-2
CDR3 protein: CASSRGLAGGSYEQYF
CDR3 DNA: TGTGCCAGCAGCCGGGGACTAGCGGGAGGGAGCTACGAGCAGTACTTC

clone size: few
D gene: TRBD1
J gene: TRBJ2-7
V gene: TRBV2
CDR3 protein: CASSGDRGPYEQYF
CDR3 DNA: TGTGCCAGCAGTGGGGACAGGGGGCCCTACGAGCAGTACTTC

clone size: NA
D gene: NA
J gene: TRBJ1-3
V gene: TRBV6-1
CDR3 protein: CASSEKGDTIYF
CDR3 DNA: TGTGCCAGCAGTGAAAAAGGAGACACCATATATTTT

clone size: NA
D gene: TRBD1
J gene: TRBJ1-2
V gene: TRBV28
CDR3 protein: CASSGPYGTGYGYTF
CDR3 DNA: TGTGCCAGCAGCGGGCCGTACGGGACAGGCTATGGCTACACCTTC

clone size: NA
D gene: TRBD1
J gene: TRBJ2-7
V gene: TRBV27
CDR3 protein: CASSLSSGQGYEQYF
CDR3 DNA: TGTGCCAGCAGTTTATCATCGGGACAGGGGTACGAGCAGTACTTC

clone size: NA
D gene: NA
J gene: TRBJ1-2
V gene: TRBV10-2
CDR3 protein: CASSDPGLGGYTF
CDR3 DNA: TGCGCCAGCAGTGATCCAGGGCTCGGTGGCTACACCTTC

clone size: NA
D gene: NA
J gene: TRBJ2-3
V gene: TRBV4-1
CDR3 protein: CASSQNRGGPDTQYF
CDR3 DNA: TGCGCCAGCAGCCAAAATAGGGGGGGACCAGATACGCAGTATTTT

clone size: NA
D gene: TRBD1
J gene: TRBJ2-7
V gene: TRBV12-5
CDR3 protein: CASGQGQGWEQYF
CDR3 DNA: TGTGCTAGTGGCCAAGGACAGGGCTGGGAGCAGTACTTC

clone size: NA
D gene: TRBD2
J gene: TRBJ2-5
V gene: TRBV5-6
CDR3 protein: CASRVTSGRAGRETQYF
CDR3 DNA: TGTGCCAGCAGAGTGACTAGCGGGAGGGCGGGTCGAGAGACCCAGTACTTC

clone size: NA
D gene: TRBD2
J gene: TRBJ2-1
V gene: TRBV11-2
CDR3 protein: CASSTGREFPPEQFF
CDR3 DNA: TGTGCCAGCAGCACCGGGAGGGAATTCCCTCCTGAGCAGTTCTTC

clone size: NA
D gene: NA
J gene: TRBJ2-7
V gene: TRBV2
CDR3 protein: CASSARSSYEQYF
CDR3 DNA: TGTGCCAGCAGTGCAAGGAGCTCCTACGAGCAGTACTTC

clone size: NA
D gene: TRBD1
J gene: TRBJ1-5
V gene: TRBV19
CDR3 protein: CASRIADRGRGNQPQHF
CDR3 DNA: TGTGCCAGTAGAATAGCTGACAGGGGCCGCGGCAATCAGCCCCAGCATTTT

clone size: NA
D gene: NA
J gene: TRBJ2-3
V gene: TRBV6-1
CDR3 protein: CASSDRGSTDTQYF
CDR3 DNA: TGTGCCAGCAGTGACCGCGGGAGCACAGATACGCAGTATTTT

clone size: NA
D gene: TRBD2
J gene: TRBJ2-7
V gene: TRBV7-9
CDR3 protein: CASSTTSGIYEQYF
CDR3 DNA: TGTGCCAGCAGCACCACTAGCGGAATCTACGAGCAGTACTTC

clone size: NA
D gene: TRBD2
J gene: TRBJ2-1
V gene: TRBV10-3
CDR3 protein: CAISRKGTSGRVDEQFF
CDR3 DNA: TGTGCCATCAGTCGGAAAGGGACTAGCGGGAGAGTCGATGAGCAGTTCTTC

clone size: NA
D gene: TRBD2
J gene: TRBJ2-3
V gene: TRBV10-1
CDR3 protein: CASSPGERGGDTQYF
CDR3 DNA: TGCGCCAGCAGTCCGGGGGAGCGGGGAGGAGATACGCAGTATTTT

clone size: once
D gene: NA
J gene: TRBJ2-5
V gene: TRBV5-1
CDR3 protein: CASSLLGDQETQYF
CDR3 DNA: TGCGCCAGCAGCTTGTTAGGGGACCAAGAGACCCAGTACTTC

clone size: NA
D gene: NA
J gene: TRBJ1-1
V gene: TRBV28
CDR3 protein: CASSLIQWGGSTEAFF
CDR3 DNA: TGTGCCAGCAGTTTAATCCAGTGGGGGGGGTCCACTGAAGCTTTCTTT

clone size: NA
D gene: NA
J gene: TRBJ2-1
V gene: TRBV9
CDR3 protein: CASSVQGYEQFF
CDR3 DNA: TGTGCCAGCAGCGTTCAGGGTTATGAGCAGTTCTTC

clone size: NA
D gene: NA
J gene: TRBJ2-3
V gene: TRBV10-1
CDR3 protein: CASSESPRTDTQYF
CDR3 DNA: TGCGCCAGCAGTGAGTCTCCTAGAACAGATACGCAGTATTTT

clone size: NA
D gene: NA
J gene: TRBJ2-7
V gene: TRBV4-1
CDR3 protein: CASSQALVGSYEQYF
CDR3 DNA: TGCGCCAGCAGCCAGGCCCTAGTGGGCTCCTACGAGCAGTACTTC

clone size: NA
D gene: NA
J gene: TRBJ2-7
V gene: TRBV27
CDR3 protein: CASTQQGYSDEQYF
CDR3 DNA: TGTGCCAGCACCCAACAGGGCTATTCCGACGAGCAGTACTTC

clone size: NA
D gene: TRBD1
J gene: TRBJ2-7
V gene: TRBV18
CDR3 protein: CASSPPVQDRVLYEQYF
CDR3 DNA: TGTGCCAGCTCACCACCGGTTCAGGACAGGGTCTTATACGAGCAGTACTTC

clone size: NA
D gene: TRBD1
J gene: TRBJ2-7
V gene: TRBV2
CDR3 protein: CASRGGERGEQYF
CDR3 DNA: TGTGCCAGCAGAGGGGGCGAGAGGGGCGAGCAGTACTTC

clone size: NA
D gene: NA
J gene: TRBJ1-5
V gene: TRBV6-5
CDR3 protein: CASSYSGQSGQHF
CDR3 DNA: TGTGCCAGCAGTTACTCAGGACAGTCGGGCCAGCATTTT

clone size: NA
D gene: NA
J gene: TRBJ1-3
V gene: TRBV5-1
CDR3 protein: CASSLVGEAGNTIYF
CDR3 DNA: TGCGCCAGCAGCTTGGTCGGGGAGGCCGGAAACACCATATATTTT

clone size: NA
D gene: TRBD1
J gene: TRBJ1-1
V gene: TRBV9
CDR3 protein: CASSPWTGGNTEAFF
CDR3 DNA: TGTGCCAGCAGCCCGTGGACAGGAGGAAACACTGAAGCTTTCTTT

clone size: NA
D gene: NA
J gene: TRBJ1-5
V gene: TRBV6-5
CDR3 protein: CASSGDTNQPQHF
CDR3 DNA: TGTGCCAGCAGTGGGGACACTAATCAGCCCCAGCATTTT

clone size: NA
D gene: NA
J gene: TRBJ1-3
V gene: TRBV7-6
CDR3 protein: CASSSGVLSSGNTIYF
CDR3 DNA: TGTGCCAGCAGCTCAGGGGTCCTTAGCTCTGGAAACACCATATATTTT

clone size: NA
D gene: NA
J gene: TRBJ2-1
V gene: TRBV19
CDR3 protein: CASTYGGYNEQFF
CDR3 DNA: TGTGCCAGTACCTATGGCGGGTACAATGAGCAGTTCTTC

clone size: NA
D gene: TRBD1
J gene: TRBJ2-5
V gene: TRBV30
CDR3 protein: CAGGTGGIAETQYF
CDR3 DNA: TGTGCCGGGGGGACAGGGGGAATAGCAGAGACCCAGTACTTC

clone size: NA
D gene: NA
J gene: TRBJ2-5
V gene: TRBV6-1
CDR3 protein: CASSEALQETQYF
CDR3 DNA: TGTGCCAGCAGTGAGGCCTTACAAGAGACCCAGTACTTC

clone size: NA
D gene: NA
J gene: TRBJ2-7
V gene: TRBV28
CDR3 protein: CASSPIGTRLDRHF
CDR3 DNA: TGTGCCAGCAGTCCGATCGGGACACGCCTGGATCGGCACTTC

clone size: NA
D gene: NA
J gene: TRBJ1-3
V gene: TRBV10-3
CDR3 protein: CAIGGMGSSGNTIYF
CDR3 DNA: TGTGCCATCGGAGGTATGGGGAGCTCTGGAAACACCATATATTTT

clone size: NA
D gene: TRBD2
J gene: TRBJ2-5
V gene: TRBV11-2
CDR3 protein: CASSLVGGRGETQYF
CDR3 DNA: TGTGCCAGCAGCTTAGTAGGCGGGAGAGGAGAGACCCAGTACTTC

clone size: NA
D gene: NA
J gene: TRBJ2-3
V gene: TRBV5-1
CDR3 protein: CASAGGLSTDTQYF
CDR3 DNA: TGCGCCAGCGCAGGGGGGCTTAGCACAGATACGCAGTATTTT

clone size: NA
D gene: NA
J gene: TRBJ1-5
V gene: TRBV28
CDR3 protein: CASSLFIWGRNQPQHF
CDR3 DNA: TGTGCCAGCAGTTTATTTATCTGGGGCCGCAATCAGCCCCAGCATTTT

clone size: NA
D gene: TRBD1
J gene: TRBJ2-5
V gene: TRBV5-1
CDR3 protein: CASSLGPDRVRTQYF
CDR3 DNA: TGCGCCAGCAGCTTGGGGCCCGACAGGGTGAGGACCCAGTACTTC

clone size: NA
D gene: TRBD2
J gene: TRBJ2-5
V gene: TRBV4-1
CDR3 protein: CASSQLAEIQETQYF
CDR3 DNA: TGCGCCAGCAGCCAACTAGCGGAAATACAAGAGACCCAGTACTTC

clone size: few
D gene: NA
J gene: TRBJ1-1
V gene: TRBV4-1
CDR3 protein: CASSQVQVMNTEAFF
CDR3 DNA: TGCGCCAGCAGCCAAGTACAGGTAATGAACACTGAAGCTTTCTTT

clone size: NA
D gene: NA
J gene: TRBJ2-1
V gene: TRBV7-9
CDR3 protein: CASSLPRGSQFF
CDR3 DNA: TGTGCCAGCAGCTTACCCCGCGGATCGCAGTTCTTC

clone size: NA
D gene: TRBD1
J gene: TRBJ2-7
V gene: TRBV6-5
CDR3 protein: CASKEGQVTSYEQYF
CDR3 DNA: TGTGCCAGCAAAGAGGGACAGGTGACTTCCTACGAGCAGTACTTC

clone size: NA
D gene: NA
J gene: TRBJ1-5
V gene: TRBV6-5
CDR3 protein: CASSRDGNQPQHF
CDR3 DNA: TGTGCCAGCAGCAGGGATGGGAATCAGCCCCAGCATTTT

clone size: NA
D gene: NA
J gene: TRBJ2-1
V gene: TRBV11-2
CDR3 protein: CASSFKAGLGNEQFF
CDR3 DNA: TGTGCCAGCAGCTTCAAGGCAGGTCTTGGCAATGAGCAGTTCTTC

clone size: NA
D gene: NA
J gene: TRBJ2-7
V gene: TRBV29-1
CDR3 protein: CSVAQGNIYEQYF
CDR3 DNA: TGCAGCGTTGCCCAGGGGAATATCTACGAGCAGTACTTC

clone size: NA
D gene: TRBD1
J gene: TRBJ1-5
V gene: TRBV28
CDR3 protein: CASSYLTGGGGYQPQHF
CDR3 DNA: TGTGCCAGCAGTTATCTTACAGGGGGCGGTGGTTATCAGCCCCAGCATTTT

clone size: NA
D gene: TRBD1
J gene: TRBJ1-1
V gene: TRBV7-9
CDR3 protein: CASSPDRDRNTEAFF
CDR3 DNA: TGTGCCAGCAGCCCCGACAGGGATCGGAACACTGAAGCTTTCTTT